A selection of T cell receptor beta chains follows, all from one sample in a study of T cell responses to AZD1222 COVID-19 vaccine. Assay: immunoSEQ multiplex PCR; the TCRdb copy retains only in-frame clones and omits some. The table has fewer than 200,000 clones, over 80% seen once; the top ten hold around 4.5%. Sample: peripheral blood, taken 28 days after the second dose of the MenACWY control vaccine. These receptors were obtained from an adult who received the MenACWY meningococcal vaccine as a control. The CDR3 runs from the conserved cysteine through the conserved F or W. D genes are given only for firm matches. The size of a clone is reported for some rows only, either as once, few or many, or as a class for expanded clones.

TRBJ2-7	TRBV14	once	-	TGTGCCAGCAGCCAAGACGCAGGAGTTTACGAGCAGTACTTC	CASSQDAGVYEQYF
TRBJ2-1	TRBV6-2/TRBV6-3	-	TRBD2	TGTGCCAGCAGTTACCCATTTGGGAGCGGGAGTTTCTATGAGCAGTTCTTC	CASSYPFGSGSFYEQFF
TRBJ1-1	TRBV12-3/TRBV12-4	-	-	TGTGCCAGCAGTCTTCGGTGGGACACTGAAGCTTTCTTT	CASSLRWDTEAFF
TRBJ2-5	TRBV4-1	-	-	TGCGCCAGCAGCCAAGAGGGCAGCCCCCAAGAGACCCAGTACTTC	CASSQEGSPQETQYF
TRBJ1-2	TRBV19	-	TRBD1	TGTGCCAGTAGGGGACAGGAGATCTATGGCTACACCTTC	CASRGQEIYGYTF
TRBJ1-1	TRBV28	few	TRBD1	TGTGCCAGCAGTTCGACAGGGCGTCGGACTGAAGCTTTCTTT	CASSSTGRRTEAFF
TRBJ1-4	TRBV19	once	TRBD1	TGTGCCAGTAGCCCGACAGGGCTACCTGAAAAACTGTTTTTT	CASSPTGLPEKLFF
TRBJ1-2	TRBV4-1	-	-	TGCGCCAGCAGCCAAGGGCCCCTGGCGCCTGATGGCTACACCTTC	CASSQGPLAPDGYTF
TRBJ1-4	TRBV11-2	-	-	TGTGCCAGCAGCGTAGGACGGTCCAATGAAAAACTGTTTTTT	CASSVGRSNEKLFF
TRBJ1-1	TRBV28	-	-	TGTGCCAGCAGGGCGGCGGGGGGCCCCGAGAACACTGAAGCTTTCTTT	CASRAAGGPENTEAFF
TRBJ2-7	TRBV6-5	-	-	TGTGCCAGCAGTTACTCCACAGGGACCCCCTCCTACGAGCAGTACTTC	CASSYSTGTPSYEQYF
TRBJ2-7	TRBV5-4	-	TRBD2	TGTGCCAGCAGCTTGTTCAGCGGGAGCTCCTACGAGCAGTACTTC	CASSLFSGSSYEQYF
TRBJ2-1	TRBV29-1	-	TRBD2	TGCAGCGTTGGGGGACTAGTGTTTGCCCCCAAGTTCTTC	CSVGGLVFAPKFF
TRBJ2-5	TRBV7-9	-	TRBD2	TGTGCCAGCAGCTGGGGGGGGGTACAAGAGACCCAGTACTTC	CASSWGGVQETQYF
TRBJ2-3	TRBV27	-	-	TGTGCCAGCAGTTTAGCGGAGACAGATACGCAGTATTTT	CASSLAETDTQYF
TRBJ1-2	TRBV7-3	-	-	TGTGCCAGCAGCTTAAGGGGCAGGGCGGGCTATGGCTACACCTTC	CASSLRGRAGYGYTF
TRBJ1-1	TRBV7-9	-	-	TGTGCCAGCAGCTTAGGACAAGGGGACACTGAAGCTTTCTTT	CASSLGQGDTEAFF
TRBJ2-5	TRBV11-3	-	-	TGTGCCAGCAGCCCGGGACGGCCGTTTCAAGAGACCCAGTACTTC	CASSPGRPFQETQYF